What follows is one T cell receptor beta chain and its context. This record belongs to a study of human T cells and chemical hapten exposure. Time point indicated: patch test 1, 2 weeks after DPC sensitization. Sample treatment: therapeutic diphenylcyclopropenone sensitization with weekly scalp DPC. TCRdb ran MiXCR on the RACE reads and lists one entry per CDR3 protein. The sample contains approximately 74,000 distinct CDR3 sequences, approximately 35% of which appear only once. The sequences come from whole blood, collected in connection with sensitization to the hapten diphenylcyclopropenone (DPC). The sequence derives from a man between 35 and 55 years old with alopecia areata. Some clones in this sample may be carry-over from other donors' samples.

CDR3 DNA: TGTGCCAGCAGTTCCACTTATGGTCAGGAAAACACTGAAGCTTTCTTT. Translated, it gives CASSSTYGQENTEAFF. The V call is TRBV28, the J call TRBJ1-1, with D unresolved. This CDR3 is built from 16 residues. Germline CDR1 and CDR2: MDHEN and SYDVKM. Deletions cut 4 bases from V and 2 bases from J, with 17 bases between.